The sequence of this T cell receptor (beta chain) was determined in a study of CD8+ T cells in alopecia areata. Background on the study: Dosing spanned 6 to 18 months on tofacitinib, then 6 months off drug. Study observations and caveats: Alopecia totalis/universalis scalp especially showed more expanded CD8+ clones than normal scalp. Tofacitinib significantly brought down scalp clonality and expanded CD8+ clones among top 100.

Treatment indicated: oral pan-JAK inhibitor, 5-10 mg twice daily. The authors sorted CD4+ and CD8+ T cells from PBMCs. Once RNA had been extracted, it was reverse transcribed into cDNA to act as the sequencing template. The repertoire was sequenced with immunoSEQ multiplex PCR; TCRdb's copy has only in-frame clones and lacks some. The repertoire holds some 150,000 clones, with approximately 59% as singletons. As to this clone: Its target is not known.

This receptor was identified in a human donor with alopecia areata. The source material was CD4+ T cells sorted from blood, sampled at approximately week 55, from a patient treated with tofacitinib.

The CDR3 loop reads CASSSSSYEQYF. CDR3 bases: TGTGCCAGCTCATCGAGCTCCTACGAGCAGTACTTC. The rearrangement joins TRBV18 to TRBJ2-7; D unresolved. CDR1 KGHSH and CDR2 LQKENI come from the germline V gene. The V gene lost 5 bases and the J gene lost 0 bases, with 5 bases spanning the gap. The CDR3 has 12 amino acids.